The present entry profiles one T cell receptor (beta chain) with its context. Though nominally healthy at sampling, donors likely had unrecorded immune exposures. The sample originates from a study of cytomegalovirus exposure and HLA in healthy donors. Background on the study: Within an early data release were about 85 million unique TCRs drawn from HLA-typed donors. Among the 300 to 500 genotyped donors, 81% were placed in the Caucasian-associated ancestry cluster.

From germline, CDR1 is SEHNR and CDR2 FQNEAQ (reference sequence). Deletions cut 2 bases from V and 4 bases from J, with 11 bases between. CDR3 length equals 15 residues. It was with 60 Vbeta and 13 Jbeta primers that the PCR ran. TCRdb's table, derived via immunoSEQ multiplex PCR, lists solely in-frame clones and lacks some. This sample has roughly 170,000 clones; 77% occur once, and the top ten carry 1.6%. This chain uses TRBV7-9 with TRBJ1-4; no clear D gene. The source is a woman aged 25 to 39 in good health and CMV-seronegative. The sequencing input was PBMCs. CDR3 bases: TGTGCCAGCAGCTTATTGGACTGGTATAATGAAAAACTGTTTTTT. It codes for CASSLLDWYNEKLFF.